The 32 T cell receptor beta chains presented below share a single source sample, sequenced in a study of blood T cell repertoires in COVID-19. TCRdb's table, derived via immunoSEQ multiplex PCR, lists solely in-frame clones and lacks some. The table shows more than 300,000 clones, with 88% occurring only once. The sequencing input was PBMCs or T cells enriched from blood (not recorded which). These receptors were taken from a woman aged 18-35 years who had recovered from COVID-19.

CDR3 residues: CASSRSPPTLPAGEKLFF. The DNA for the CDR3 is TGTGCCAGCAGTCGATCCCCCCCGACACTGCCCGCGGGCGAAAAACTGTTTTTT. The chain links TRBV27 to TRBJ1-4; D uncertain. From germline, CDR1 is MNHEY and CDR2 SMNVEV (reference sequence). The CDR3 sequence is 18 residues long. Trimming removed 5 bases at V and 8 bases at J, with 27 bases between.

The chain is built from TRBV3-1 (or the pseudogene TRBV3-2) and TRBJ1-2; D is unclear. CDR3 size: 16 residues. The germline V and J ends were trimmed by 5 bases and 1 base, with 17 bases remaining between them. The V gene's germline CDR1 is LGHDT and CDR2 YNNKEL (reference sequence). The CDR3: CASSNQIHALNYGYTF. CDR3 nucleotides: TGTGCCAGCAGCAACCAAATTCATGCGCTTAACTATGGCTACACCTTC.

This sequence joins TRBV5-5 and TRBJ1-2; 7 bases agree with TRBD1. The CDR3 runs 15 residues. The trim removed 2 bases at V and 8 bases at J, leaving 12 bases unmatched. Looked up from germline, CDR1 is SGHKS and CDR2 is YYEKEE (reference sequence). CDR3 sequence: CASSLVQGTLQGYTF. For the CDR3, the DNA is TGTGCCAGCAGCTTAGTACAGGGGACATTACAGGGCTACACCTTC.

The gene calls are TRBV28 and TRBJ1-3; perhaps TRBD1 as D (6 bases). This CDR3 has 15 residues. CDR1 and CDR2 from the germline V gene are MDHEN and SYDVKM. The ends were cut back, 2 bases at V and 0 bases at J, with 8 bases in the middle. This chain's CDR3 is CASSLRGGSGNTIYF. In DNA, the CDR3 is TGTGCCAGCAGTTTAAGGGGGGGCTCTGGAAACACCATATATTTT.

V usage is TRBV7-8 and J usage is TRBJ1-6; 7 bases map to TRBD1. The junction had 3 bases not matched to a gene; V was cut back by 3 bases and J by 4 bases. The germline V gene encodes CDR1 SGHVS and CDR2 FQNEAQ. CDR3 size: 15 residues. CDR3 sequence reads: CASSLGQLYNSPLHF. In DNA, the CDR3 is TGTGCCAGCAGCTTGGGACAGTTATATAATTCACCCCTCCACTTT.

DNA for the CDR3: TGTGCCTGGAGGAGGGGACAGGGGAATGAAAAACTGTTTTTT. Its translation: CAWRRGQGNEKLFF. The chain employs TRBV30 and TRBJ1-4; 10 nucleotides align to TRBD1. Looked up from germline, CDR1 is GTSNPN and CDR2 is SVGIG (reference sequence). V was clipped by 3 bases and J by 5 bases; unmatched bases: 3. There are 14 residues in the CDR3.

The chain carries TRBV29-1 and TRBJ1-2, with 7 bases fitting TRBD1. The junction had 4 bases not matched to a gene; V was cut back by 6 bases and J by 3 bases. In germline, CDR1 is SQVTM, CDR2 ANQGSEA. This CDR3 has 12 residues. The CDR3 reads CSVSTGHYGYTF. The CDR3 nucleotides are TGCAGCGTGTCGACAGGGCACTATGGCTACACCTTC.

The chain links TRBV15 to TRBJ2-3, with 9 positions matching TRBD2. CDR1 LNHNV and CDR2 YYDKDF come from the germline V gene (reference sequence). The CDR3 is 15 residues long. V dropped 5 bases and J dropped 2; count of bases not matched to a gene: 5. The CDR3 bases are TGTGCCACCAGCGATGGCGGGGGGGCCACAGATACGCAGTATTTT. Its protein product is CATSDGGGATDTQYF.

The chain employs TRBV30 and TRBJ2-1; 8 positions agree with TRBD2. The V and J ends lost 1 base and 7 bases, in that order; junction bases with no gene match: 6. This CDR3 is 14 amino acids long. Germline-derived CDR1 and CDR2 are GTSNPN and SVGIG (reference sequence). CDR3 in amino acids: CAWSGGGPLNEQFF. In DNA form, the CDR3 reads TGTGCCTGGAGTGGCGGGGGGCCTTTGAATGAGCAGTTCTTC.

V and J are TRBV11-2 and TRBJ1-2; 9 nucleotides line up with TRBD1. The trim removed 5 bases at V and 3 bases at J, leaving 1 base unmatched. The CDR3 length is 13 residues. CDR1 and CDR2 from the germline V gene are SGHAT and FQNNGV. The CDR3 region has the DNA TGTGCCAGCAGCCGGACAGGGGACTATGGCTACACCTTC. This codes for CASSRTGDYGYTF.

The CDR3 DNA is TGCGCCAGCAGCTTGACAGGGGGGCCCCAGCATTTT. It translates to CASSLTGGPQHF. The rearrangement joins TRBV5-1 to TRBJ1-5; TRBD1 matches 8 bases. The CDR3 is 12 amino acids. The V and J ends lost 1 base and 9 bases, in that order; junction bases with no gene match: 0. The V gene's germline CDR1 is SGHRS and CDR2 YFSETQ.

This sequence joins TRBV13 and TRBJ1-2; D is possibly TRBD1 (5 bases). Germline V gives CDR1 PRHDT, CDR2 FYEKMQ (reference sequence). Between the trimmed V and J ends, which lost 2 bases and 11 bases, there was a span of 15 bases. The CDR3 totals 13 residues. The CDR3 nucleotides read TGTGCCAGCAGCTTACCAGGGCCCATCTCTTACACCTTC. Residues: CASSLPGPISYTF.

V and J are TRBV7-9 and TRBJ1-1; D is unclear. Germline V gene lookup returns CDR1 SEHNR and CDR2 FQNEAQ (reference sequence). The CDR3 loop spans 12 amino acids. Trimming took 0 bases from V and 8 from J, leaving 7 bases between them. CDR3 sequence reads: CASSLAGVEAFF. In DNA, the CDR3 is TGTGCCAGCAGCTTAGCCGGTGTAGAAGCTTTCTTT.

The chain employs TRBV18 and TRBJ1-2, with D unclear. Looked up from germline, CDR1 is KGHSH and CDR2 is LQKENI. Trimming shortened V by 6 bases and J by 4 bases, and 18 bases separated the two germline ends. CDR3 size: 15 residues. The CDR3 region has the DNA TGTGCCAGCTCTTCCCTCCCGGAGGGTGCCTATGGCTACACCTTC. Translated: CASSSLPEGAYGYTF.

This sequence joins TRBV12-3 or TRBV12-4 and TRBJ2-5; D perhaps matches TRBD1 (7 bases). V lost 10 bases and J 7 bases, leaving 19 bases between the germline ends. The CDR3 has 13 residues. CDR3 sequence reads: CATLGGGAGTQYF. CDR3 coding DNA: TGTGCCACCCTAGGAGGGGGCGCGGGGACCCAGTACTTC.

V usage is TRBV7-3 and J usage is TRBJ1-2; maybe TRBD1 (6 bases). Trimming took 5 bases from V and 5 from J, leaving 12 bases between them. CDR1 is SGHTA and CDR2 is FQGTGA in the germline V gene. This CDR3 region has 13 residues. Here the CDR3 reads CASSPGQYYGYTF. The CDR3 DNA is TGTGCCAGCAGCCCCGGACAGTATTATGGCTACACCTTC.

This clone appeared once. The CDR3 protein is CASSQEWDYYTGELFF. The CDR3 DNA sequence: TGTGCCAGCAGCCAAGAATGGGACTACTACACCGGGGAGCTGTTTTTT. The genes are TRBV3-1 (or the pseudogene TRBV3-2) and TRBJ2-2, with TRBD2 matching over 7 bases. Germline CDR1 LGHDT, CDR2 YNNKEL (reference sequence). This CDR3 spans 16 amino acids. Trimming cost V 0 bases and J 3 bases; bases outside gene matches: 4.

The V and J genes are TRBV7-2 and TRBJ2-7; maybe TRBD1 (6 bases). CDR1 and CDR2 (germline): SGHTA, FQGNSA. Trimming left V 4 bases short and J 0 bases short, with 10 bases between. The CDR3 sequence is 14 residues long. The CDR3 sequence is CASSSNRASYEQYF. DNA of the CDR3: TGTGCCAGCAGCTCCAACAGGGCCTCCTACGAGCAGTACTTC.

This chain links TRBV5-6 with TRBJ2-1; the D gene is possibly TRBD1 (5 bases). The CDR3 is 15 residues long. Germline V gene lookup returns CDR1 SGHDT and CDR2 YYEEEE. The V and J ends lost 3 bases and 5 bases respectively, with 15 bases between them. The CDR3 loop is CASSSTVELDNEQFF. DNA of the CDR3: TGTGCCAGCAGCTCGACAGTCGAGTTAGACAATGAGCAGTTCTTC. Together with reference TRBV5-6 and TRBJ2-1, the CDR3 gives the full variable domain: DAGVTQSPTHLIKTRGQQVTLRCSPKSGHDTVSWYQQALGQGPQFIFQYYEEEERQRGNFPDRFSGHQFPNYSSELNVNALLLGDSALYLCASSSTVELDNEQFFGPGTRLTVL.

With respect to this clone: Other nucleotide sequences from this sample produce the same CDR3. DNA of the CDR3: TGTGCCAGCTCACCACCGGGGGGAAGCAATCAGCCCCAGCATTTT. Its protein product is CASSPPGGSNQPQHF. The genes are TRBV18 and TRBJ1-5, with D tentatively TRBD1 (5 bases). The CDR3 has 15 amino acids. Germline CDR1 KGHSH, CDR2 LQKENI. V dropped 0 bases and J dropped 1 base, with 7 bases sitting between them.

This sequence joins TRBV5-1 and TRBJ2-3, with TRBD2 as a possible D gene (5 bases). CDR1 and CDR2 (germline): SGHRS, YFSETQ. The V gene lost 4 bases and the J gene lost 4 bases, with 19 bases spanning the gap. This CDR3 is 16 amino acids long. The CDR3 reads CASSGPASFGPDTQYF. DNA of the CDR3: TGCGCCAGCAGCGGTCCGGCTAGCTTTGGCCCAGATACGCAGTATTTT.

The V and J genes are TRBV10-3 and TRBJ2-6, with D perhaps TRBD1 (7 bases). Germline CDR1 reads ENHRY; CDR2 reads SYGVKD. This CDR3 has 16 residues. V lost 11 bases and J 0 bases, leaving 17 bases between the germline ends. The CDR3 reads CASRGQGGSGANVLTF. The CDR3 region has the DNA TGTGCCTCCCGAGGGCAGGGGGGCTCTGGGGCCAACGTCCTGACTTTC.

This chain's CDR3 is CASSFGGSENSPLHF. CDR3 DNA: TGCGCCAGCAGCTTCGGGGGTAGCGAGAATTCACCCCTCCACTTT. V is TRBV5-1 and J is TRBJ1-6, with a weak D call TRBD1 (5 bases). The CDR3 is 15 amino acids. Germline V CDR1 and CDR2: SGHRS, YFSETQ. Trimming took 2 bases from V and 7 from J, leaving 13 bases between them.

The J gene is TRBJ2-6, the V gene TRBV6-5; D is undetermined. The CDR3 is 13 amino acids. V was trimmed by 6 bases and J by 1 base, leaving 4 bases between them. Germline assignment: CDR1 MNHEY and CDR2 SVGAGI. The DNA of the CDR3 is TGTGCCAGCAGCCTTTCTGGGGCCAACGTCCTGACTTTC. Encoded protein: CASSLSGANVLTF.

This chain links TRBV6-4 with TRBJ2-7, with no clear D. The CDR3 is made up of 15 amino acids. Germline CDR1 is MRHNA and CDR2 is SNTAGT. V was cut by 8 bases and J by 2 bases, with 19 bases left in between. Here the CDR3 reads CASRLTEMKTYEQYF. For the CDR3, the DNA is TGTGCCAGCCGCCTTACAGAAATGAAGACCTACGAGCAGTACTTC.

This clone showed up just a few times. DNA of the CDR3: TGTGCCAGTAGTATAGATAGCTATTCACCCCTCCACTTT. Translation gives CASSIDSYSPLHF. This chain joins TRBV19 and TRBJ1-6; D gene uncertain. The CDR3 runs 13 residues. Germline V gives CDR1 LNHDA, CDR2 SQIVND (reference sequence). V lost 0 bases, J lost 8 bases, and 5 bases lay in between. Combining the CDR3 with reference TRBV19 and TRBJ1-6 gives the whole variable domain DGGITQSPKYLFRKEGQNVTLSCEQNLNHDAMYWYRQDPGQGLRLIYYSQIVNDFQKGDIAEGYSVSREKKESFPLTVTSAQKNPTAFYLCASSIDSYSPLHFGNGTRLTVT.

This rearrangement joins TRBV27 to TRBJ1-1, with D possibly TRBD1 on 6 matching bases. The V and J ends lost 5 bases and 3 bases respectively, with 16 bases between them. The CDR3 spans 15 residues. CDR1 and CDR2 (germline): MNHEY, SMNVEV (reference sequence). The CDR3 reads CASSPLAGADTEAFF. Written as DNA, the CDR3 is TGTGCCAGCAGTCCCCTTGCGGGGGCGGACACTGAAGCTTTCTTT.

This chain uses TRBV7-8 with TRBJ2-2; 12 nucleotides line up with TRBD2. Trimming at V came to 1 base and at J to 0 bases, leaving 0 bases not matched to a gene. Germline V gene sequence: CDR1 SGHVS, CDR2 FQNEAQ. The CDR3 runs 17 residues. CDR3 loop: CASSLGTSGTNTGELFF. In DNA form, the CDR3 reads TGTGCCAGCAGCTTAGGGACTAGCGGGACGAACACCGGGGAGCTGTTTTTT.

The V call is TRBV4-2, the J call TRBJ1-6; TRBD1 matches at 8 bases. The CDR3 length is 14 residues. Germline CDR1 and CDR2: LGHNA and YNFKEQ. The trim removed 4 bases at V and 10 bases at J, leaving 6 bases unmatched. The CDR3 sequence: CASSLDRGESPLHF. For the CDR3, the DNA is TGTGCCAGCAGCCTAGACAGGGGCGAATCACCCCTCCACTTT.

This clone was detected a few times. The chain has TRBV10-3 and TRBJ1-2, with 8 bases matching TRBD1. Per the germline V gene, CDR1 is ENHRY and CDR2 is SYGVKD. The CDR3 totals 16 residues. V was pared by 4 bases and J by 7 bases, with 14 bases of the junction left unmatched. CDR3 protein: CAISGELRTGSSGYTF. The CDR3 DNA sequence: TGTGCCATCAGTGGAGAGTTGAGGACAGGGTCGTCTGGCTACACCTTC.

J is TRBJ2-2 and V is TRBV9; tentatively, D is TRBD2 (5 bases). The germline gives CDR1 SGDLS, CDR2 YYNGEE. This CDR3 has 14 residues. V lost 0 bases to trimming and J lost 7 bases, with 10 bases between them. CDR3 in amino acids: CASSVGLAGGELFF. For the CDR3, the DNA is TGTGCCAGCAGCGTAGGCCTAGCAGGCGGGGAGCTGTTTTTT.

This chain uses TRBV27 with TRBJ2-7; weak D call: TRBD1 (6 bases). Trimming left V 5 bases short and J 2 bases short, with 16 bases between. The CDR3 sequence is 15 residues long. CDR1 and CDR2 (germline): MNHEY, SMNVEV (reference sequence). The CDR3 DNA sequence: TGTGCCAGCAGTGCCGGACAGAACCCGCCCTACGAGCAGTACTTC. Its translation is CASSAGQNPPYEQYF.